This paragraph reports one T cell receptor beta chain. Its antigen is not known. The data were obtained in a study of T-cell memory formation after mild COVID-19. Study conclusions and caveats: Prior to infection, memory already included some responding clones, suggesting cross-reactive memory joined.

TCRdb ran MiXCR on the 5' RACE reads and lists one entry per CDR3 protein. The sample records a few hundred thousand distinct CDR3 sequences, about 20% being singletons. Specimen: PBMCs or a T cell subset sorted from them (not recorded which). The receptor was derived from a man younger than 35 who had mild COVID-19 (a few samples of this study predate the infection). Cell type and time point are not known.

CDR3 DNA: TGCGCCAGCAGCAGCTACTCCTGGACAGCCCAACAAGAGACCCAGTACTTC. Translated, it gives CASSSYSWTAQQETQYF. The V and J genes are TRBV4-1 and TRBJ2-5; D may be TRBD1 (6 bases). Germline CDR1 and CDR2: MGHRA and YSYEKL. The CDR3 totals 17 residues. V was cut by 5 bases and J by 2 bases, with 21 bases left in between.